The following is a T cell receptor (beta chain) sequence with its context. The entry originates in a study of T cells in Graves' hyperthyroidism and ophthalmopathy. TCR beta CDR3 regions were amplified from RNA. A first-round RT-PCR of the TCR CDR3 used the HTBI primer set. TCRdb used MiXCR to reprocess the multiplex PCR reads, holding one entry per CDR3 protein. In the table there are 300,000 to 450,000 distinct CDR3 sequences, over 11% of which are singletons. When ophthalmopathy did not progress within 18 months, Graves' hyperthyroidism was considered stable. An approximately 10 ml volume of fresh peripheral blood provided the PBMCs. The CDR3 extends over 12 amino acids. The germline V gene has CDR1 SNHLY and CDR2 FYNNEI. The V gene lost 7 bases and the J gene lost 2 bases, with 8 bases spanning the gap.

Material: blood. The chain couples TRBV2 to TRBJ1-2; D unresolved. The TCR comes from a woman between 55 and 75 years old with Graves' hyperthyroidism. The CDR3 sequence: CASNLVNYGYTF. The DNA of the CDR3 is TGTGCCAGCAATCTGGTGAACTATGGCTACACCTTC.